Shown below are 19 T cell receptor beta chains from a single sample sequenced in a study of identical twins. TCRdb independently ran MiXCR on the 5' RACE reads; one entry per CDR3 protein. Of approximately 470,000 distinct CDR3 sequences in the sample, approximately 14% are singletons; the top ten hold more than 0.5%. These same data were also listed under a study on yellow fever vaccine responses in identical twins.

Sequenced material: CD4+ T cells sorted from blood. The source is a woman aged 18-29 years in good health.

The CDR3 loop is CSALTGGQGYTF. The CDR3 DNA sequence: TGCAGTGCATTGACAGGGGGCCAGGGCTACACCTTC. V gene TRBV20-1 combines with J gene TRBJ1-2; 10 bases align to TRBD1. J gave up 8 bases and V 6 bases, and 6 bases lay outside the gene matches. This CDR3 region has 12 residues. Germline V gene lookup returns CDR1 DFQATT and CDR2 SNEGSKA (reference sequence).

This clonotype was found a few times. The chain uses TRBV5-1 and TRBJ2-3; 8 nucleotides line up with TRBD1. The CDR3 length is 15 residues. In germline, CDR1 is SGHRS, CDR2 YFSETQ. Trimming removed 9 bases from V and 0 bases from J; junction bases left unmatched: 9. The CDR3 bases are TGCGCCACCTCCCGGACAGGGACTAGCACAGATACGCAGTATTTT. It translates to CATSRTGTSTDTQYF.

This clonotype has a handful of counts. This chain connects TRBV7-9 to TRBJ2-1; 7 bases match TRBD1. Germline loops: CDR1 SEHNR, CDR2 FQNEAQ (reference sequence). J lost 5 bases, V lost 3 bases, and 7 bases had no gene match. The CDR3 spans 15 residues. Here the CDR3 reads CASSFDRVHHNEQFF. In DNA form, the CDR3 reads TGTGCCAGCAGCTTCGACAGGGTCCACCACAATGAGCAGTTCTTC.

This clonotype was seen more than once but under ten times. This chain links TRBV19 with TRBJ1-5; TRBD1 agrees at 11 bases. The CDR3 is made up of 15 amino acids. From germline, CDR1 is LNHDA and CDR2 SQIVND (reference sequence). Germline trimming cut 5 bases from V and 6 bases from J; bases unmatched to any gene: 6. Here the CDR3 reads CASSPTGTGGQPQHF. CDR3 in DNA: TGTGCCAGTAGTCCGACCGGGACAGGGGGTCAGCCCCAGCATTTT.

This clonotype occurred a few times. V gene TRBV6-1 combines with J gene TRBJ2-7; D is perhaps TRBD1 (6 bases). Germline CDR1 and CDR2: MNHNS and SASEGT. CDR3 length: 14 residues. With 7 bases removed from V and 7 bases from J, the gap between germline ends came to 20 bases. The DNA of the CDR3 is TGTGCCAGCACACAGGGACCTCTCGTTACGGAGCAGTACTTC. Protein product: CASTQGPLVTEQYF.

This clonotype was detected only a few times. This chain uses TRBV7-3 with TRBJ2-1, with TRBD2 matching 10 bases. This CDR3 has 16 residues. Unmatched junction bases numbered 11, after V lost 4 bases and J lost 8 bases. In germline, CDR1 is SGHTA, CDR2 FQGTGA. CDR3 in amino acids: CASSSSGGAYRDEQFF. CDR3 bases: TGTGCCAGCAGCTCAAGCGGGGGGGCCTATCGTGATGAGCAGTTCTTC.

This clonotype appeared a few times. The gene calls are TRBV5-1 and TRBJ1-6; D not certain. Germline CDR1 SGHRS, CDR2 YFSETQ. This CDR3 is built from 15 residues. V lost 0 bases and J 8 bases, leaving 12 bases between the germline ends. In nucleotides, the CDR3 is TGCGCCAGCAGCTTGGTTTCGGTTGGGTATTCACCCCTCCACTTT. Residues: CASSLVSVGYSPLHF.

This clonotype was counted between two and nine times. This rearrangement joins TRBV7-2 to TRBJ2-3, with TRBD2 matching 7 bases. The CDR3 is 17 amino acids. Germline CDR1 SGHTA, CDR2 FQGNSA. V was clipped by 1 base and J by 4 bases; unmatched bases: 11. The CDR3 coding sequence is TGTGCCAGCAGCTTAGGGCTAGCGGCTCCCGGCCCAGATACGCAGTATTTT. It translates to CASSLGLAAPGPDTQYF.

The rearrangement links TRBV7-2 to TRBJ2-1; D might be TRBD1 (7 bases). The CDR3 covers 17 residues. Germline-derived CDR1 and CDR2 are SGHTA and FQGNSA. Trimming left V 1 base short and J 2 bases short, with 15 bases between. The CDR3 nucleotides read TGTGCCAGCAGCTTAGTCACCGGCAGGGGGGCCTACAATGAGCAGTTCTTC. Translated: CASSLVTGRGAYNEQFF.

The chain couples TRBV7-2 to TRBJ2-1; D is unresolved. Germline assignment: CDR1 SGHTA and CDR2 FQGNSA. The CDR3 covers 13 residues. Trimming removed 0 bases at V and 7 bases at J, with 7 bases between. CDR3 in DNA: TGTGCCAGCAGCTTAGCGCCGGAAAATGAGCAGTTCTTC. Its translation is CASSLAPENEQFF.

Here the CDR3 reads CASSLTGTRGETQYF. CDR3 bases: TGCGCCAGCAGCTTGACCGGGACTAGGGGGGAGACCCAGTACTTC. This chain uses TRBV5-1 with TRBJ2-5, with 8 bases aligning to TRBD2. After removal of 1 base from V and 5 bases from J, the junction contained 7 bases not matched to a gene. The CDR3 is made up of 15 amino acids. Germline CDR1 is SGHRS and CDR2 is YFSETQ.

As concerns this clonotype: It may be a read error: a sequence one base away is much more abundant. For the CDR3, the DNA is TGCAGCACTCCTTTAGCGGGACCCACAGATACGCAGTATTTT. It is translated as CSTPLAGPTDTQYF. This chain uses TRBV29-1 with TRBJ2-3; TRBD2 matches 8 bases. V was clipped by 8 bases and J by 2 bases; unmatched bases: 9. Germline values: CDR1 SQVTM, CDR2 ANQGSEA. The CDR3 is 14 amino acids.

This clonotype was counted once. The J gene is TRBJ2-3, the V gene TRBV6-2 or TRBV6-3; D might be TRBD2 (6 bases). Germline V lookup: CDR1 MNHEY, CDR2 SVGEGT. V lost 4 bases, J lost 3 bases, and 23 bases lay in between. This CDR3 has 18 residues. In DNA, the CDR3 is TGTGCCAGCAGTTCAACTCCACCCGGGACTCAGAAAACAGATACGCAGTATTTT. Protein sequence: CASSSTPPGTQKTDTQYF.

The chain combines TRBV20-1 with TRBJ2-7; 7 nucleotides align to TRBD2. This CDR3 region has 16 residues. Per the germline V gene, CDR1 is DFQATT and CDR2 is SNEGSKA (reference sequence). The ends lost 5 bases at V and 1 base at J; junction bases unmatched: 14. CDR3 coding DNA: TGCAGTGCTGGGGGTGCGGGCGGGAGAGTTTCCTACGAGCAGTACTTC. This translates into CSAGGAGGRVSYEQYF.

The chain is built from TRBV28 and TRBJ2-7, with TRBD1 matching 8 bases. The CDR3 is made up of 15 amino acids. Germline CDR1 reads MDHEN; CDR2 reads SYDVKM. V was clipped by 6 bases and J by 3 bases; unmatched bases: 10. For the CDR3, the DNA is TGTGCCAGCAGGTCTCAGGGGGCCCTTAACTACGAGCAGTACTTC. Translation: CASRSQGALNYEQYF.

This clonotype was recorded at least ten times. The chain has TRBV10-3 and TRBJ1-5, with D possibly matching TRBD1 (5 bases). Trimming cost V 0 bases and J 5 bases, with 8 bases left between them. This CDR3 has 14 amino acids. The germline V gene encodes CDR1 ENHRY and CDR2 SYGVKD. The CDR3 loop is CAISESGGDQPQHF. The CDR3 nucleotides are TGTGCCATCAGTGAGTCGGGAGGGGATCAGCCCCAGCATTTT.

In this sample, this clonotype turned up a few times. The CDR3 is CASSPPGVETQYF. CDR3 nucleotide sequence: TGTGCCAGCTCACCCCCAGGGGTAGAGACCCAGTACTTC. J is TRBJ2-5 and V is TRBV18; weak D call: TRBD1 (6 bases). CDR1 is KGHSH and CDR2 is LQKENI in the germline V gene. The CDR3 spans 13 residues. V lost 3 bases to trimming and J lost 4 bases, with 9 bases between them.

This clonotype has more than one count but fewer than ten. The chain combines TRBV20-1 with TRBJ1-1; D gene unclear. The germline V gene encodes CDR1 DFQATT and CDR2 SNEGSKA (reference sequence). V was shortened by 6 bases and J by 2 bases, with 19 bases between the two germline ends. This CDR3 spans 15 amino acids. CDR3 sequence: CSAPRWVPSNTEAFF. The CDR3 DNA sequence: TGCAGTGCCCCCAGGTGGGTTCCTAGTAACACTGAAGCTTTCTTT.

This clonotype was counted a few times. The chain has TRBV7-9 and TRBJ2-3, with D uncertain. From germline, CDR1 is SEHNR and CDR2 FQNEAQ (reference sequence). This CDR3 contains 16 residues. V lost 0 bases, J lost 2 bases, and 12 bases lay in between. The CDR3 DNA is TGTGCCAGCAGCTTAGCCGAAGCCAGGTTCACAGATACGCAGTATTTT. This gives the protein CASSLAEARFTDTQYF.